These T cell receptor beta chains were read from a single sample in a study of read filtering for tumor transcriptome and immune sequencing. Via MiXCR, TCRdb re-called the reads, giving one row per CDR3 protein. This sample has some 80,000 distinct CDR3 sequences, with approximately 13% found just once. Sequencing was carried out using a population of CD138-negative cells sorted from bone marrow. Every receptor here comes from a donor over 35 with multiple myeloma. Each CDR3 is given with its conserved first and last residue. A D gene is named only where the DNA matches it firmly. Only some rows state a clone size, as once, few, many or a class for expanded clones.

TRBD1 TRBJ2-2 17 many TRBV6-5 CASSRGTGLPNTGELFF TGTGCCAGCAGTCGCGGGACAGGGCTACCGAACACCGGGGAGCTGTTTTTT
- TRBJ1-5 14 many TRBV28 CASSFEGYNQPQHF TGTGCCAGCAGTTTTGAGGGGTACAATCAGCCCCAGCATTTT
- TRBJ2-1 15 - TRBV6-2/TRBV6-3 CASTGGGQYANEQFF TGTGCCAGCACCGGGGGGGGACAGTATGCGAATGAGCAGTTCTTC
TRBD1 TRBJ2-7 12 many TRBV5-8 CASSRDREEQYF TGTGCCAGCAGCAGGGACAGGGAAGAGCAGTACTTC
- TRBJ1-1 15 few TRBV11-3 CASSDLTRGDTEAFF TGTGCCAGCAGCGATCTGACACGGGGGGATACTGAAGCTTTCTTT
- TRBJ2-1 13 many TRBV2 CASSRWEGDEQFF TGTGCCAGCAGTCGTTGGGAGGGGGATGAGCAGTTCTTC
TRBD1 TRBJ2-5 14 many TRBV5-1 CASSLGGQKETQYF TGCGCCAGCAGCTTGGGGGGACAGAAAGAGACCCAGTACTTC
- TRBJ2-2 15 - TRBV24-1 CATSDLHTGSGELFF TGTGCCACCAGTGATTTGCATACAGGTTCCGGGGAGCTGTTTTTT
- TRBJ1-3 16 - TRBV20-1 CSAMGTMGAAGNTIYF TGCAGTGCTATGGGGACGATGGGGGCGGCTGGAAACACCATATATTTT
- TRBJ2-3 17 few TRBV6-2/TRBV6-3 CASSYGSGYSGVDTQYF TGTGCCAGCAGTTACGGGAGCGGCTACTCCGGGGTAGATACGCAGTATTTT
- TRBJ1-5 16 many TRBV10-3 CAISESRGKDNQPQHF TGTGCCATCAGTGAGTCGCGAGGGAAGGACAATCAGCCCCAGCATTTT
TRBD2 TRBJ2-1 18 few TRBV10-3 CAISDGSGSLSSYNGQFF TGTGCCATCAGTGATGGTAGCGGGAGTTTGAGCTCCTACAATGGGCAGTTCTTC
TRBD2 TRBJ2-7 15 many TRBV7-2 CASSFRLAGVYEQYF TGTGCCAGCAGCTTTAGACTAGCGGGAGTCTACGAGCAGTACTTC
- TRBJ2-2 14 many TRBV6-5 CASSYRRFTGELFF TGTGCCAGCAGTTACCGTCGATTTACCGGGGAGCTGTTTTTT
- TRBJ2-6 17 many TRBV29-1 CSVVLWGVMEGANVLTF TGCAGCGTTGTTCTGTGGGGAGTCATGGAAGGGGCCAACGTCCTGACTTTC
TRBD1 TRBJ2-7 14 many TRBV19 CASSPRQGIYEQYF TGTGCCAGTAGTCCCCGACAGGGCATCTACGAGCAGTACTTC
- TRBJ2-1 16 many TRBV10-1 CASSESNRGGHNEQFF TGCGCCAGCAGTGAGTCGAATAGGGGGGGTCACAATGAGCAGTTCTTC
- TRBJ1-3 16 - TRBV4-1 CASSQGAQGNGNTIYF TGCGCCAGCAGCCAGGGCGCCCAGGGGAATGGGAACACCATATATTTT
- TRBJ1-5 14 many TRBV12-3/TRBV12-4 CASSLDHSNQPQHF TGTGCCAGCAGTTTAGATCATAGCAATCAGCCCCAGCATTTT
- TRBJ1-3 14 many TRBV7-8 CASSSGTSRNTIYF TGTGCCAGCAGCTCAGGGACATCCAGAAACACCATATATTTT
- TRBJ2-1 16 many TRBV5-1 CASSLDPAPSYNEQFF TGCGCCAGCAGCTTGGATCCGGCTCCCTCCTACAATGAGCAGTTCTTC
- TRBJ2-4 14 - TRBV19 CASRASLAKNIQYF TGTGCCAGTCGGGCATCCCTAGCCAAAAACATTCAGTACTTC
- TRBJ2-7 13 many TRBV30 CAWSPGDRYEQYF TGTGCCTGGAGTCCAGGGGACCGCTACGAGCAGTACTTC
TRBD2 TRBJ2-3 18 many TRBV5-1 CASSWGATSGRSTDTQYF TGCGCCAGCAGCTGGGGGGCGACTAGCGGGAGAAGTACAGATACGCAGTATTTT
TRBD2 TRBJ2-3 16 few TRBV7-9 CDSSQTSGTITDTQYF TGTGACAGCAGCCAGACTAGCGGGACGATCACAGATACGCAGTATTTT
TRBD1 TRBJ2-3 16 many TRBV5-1 CASSPEGGTRTDTQYF TGCGCCAGCAGCCCCGAAGGGGGCACCCGCACAGATACGCAGTATTTT
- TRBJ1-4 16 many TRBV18 CASSPSLSGHEEKLFF TGTGCCAGCTCACCATCTCTATCAGGGCACGAGGAAAAACTGTTTTTT
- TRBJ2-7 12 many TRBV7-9 CASSLGVYEQYF TGTGCCAGCAGCTTAGGGGTTTACGAGCAGTACTTC
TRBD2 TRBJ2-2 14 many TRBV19 CASLAGGPTGELFF TGTGCCAGCTTAGCGGGAGGCCCCACCGGGGAGCTGTTTTTT
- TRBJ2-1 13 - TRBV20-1 CRAKRASYNEQFF TGCAGAGCTAAACGGGCTTCCTACAATGAACAGTTCTTC
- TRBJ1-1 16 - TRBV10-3 CAISDPDPIRRTEAFF TGTGCCATCAGTGACCCCGACCCGATCCGGCGCACTGAAGCTTTCTTT
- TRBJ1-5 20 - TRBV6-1 CASSEFSRGRSTYSNQPQHF TGTGCCAGCAGTGAATTCTCACGTGGCAGATCTACTTATAGCAATCAGCCCCAGCATTTT
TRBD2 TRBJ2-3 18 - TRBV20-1 CSASPFSGRASGTDTQYF TGCAGTGCTAGCCCGTTTAGCGGGAGGGCCTCCGGCACAGATACGCAGTATTTT
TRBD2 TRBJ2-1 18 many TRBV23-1 CASSQSSTSGSSYNEQFF TGCGCCAGCAGTCAATCGAGCACTAGCGGGAGCTCCTACAATGAGCAGTTCTTC
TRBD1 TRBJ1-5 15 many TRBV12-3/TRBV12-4 CASSLNRGTQQPQHF TGTGCCAGCAGTTTAAACAGGGGAACTCAGCAGCCCCAGCATTTT
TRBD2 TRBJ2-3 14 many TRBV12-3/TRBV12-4 CASSTGLAGDTQYF TGTGCCAGCAGTACGGGACTAGCAGGCGATACGCAGTATTTT
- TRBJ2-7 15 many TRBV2 CASRGGLAESYEQYF TGTGCCAGCAGGGGGGGGCTAGCGGAATCCTACGAGCAGTACTTC
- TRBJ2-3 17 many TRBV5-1 CASSLGATGQLSDTQYF TGCGCCAGCAGCTTGGGGGCGACCGGGCAGCTATCAGATACGCAGTATTTT
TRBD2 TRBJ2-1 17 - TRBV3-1 CASSLIGLAGEGNVQLF TGTGCCAGCAGCTTAATCGGGCTAGCGGGAGAGGGGAATGTGCAGCTCTTC
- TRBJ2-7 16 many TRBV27 CASSLNSGWSSYEQYF TGTGCCAGCAGTTTAAATTCGGGATGGAGCTCCTACGAGCAGTACTTC
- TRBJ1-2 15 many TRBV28 CASSEGGRDYYGYTF TGTGCCAGCAGTGAAGGAGGCAGGGACTACTATGGCTACACCTTC
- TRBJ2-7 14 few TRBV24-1 CATSETNGPYEQYF TGTGCCACCAGTGAGACGAACGGTCCCTACGAGCAGTACTTC
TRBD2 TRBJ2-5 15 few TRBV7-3 CASSPSGSYQETQYF TGTGCCAGCAGTCCTAGCGGGAGTTATCAAGAGACCCAGTACTTC
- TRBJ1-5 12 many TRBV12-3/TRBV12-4 CASSTQGSPQHF TGTGCCAGCAGTACCCAGGGCTCGCCCCAGCATTTT
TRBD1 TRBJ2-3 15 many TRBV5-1 CASSLGQGLTDTQYF TGCGCCAGCAGCCTAGGACAGGGACTCACAGATACGCAGTATTTT
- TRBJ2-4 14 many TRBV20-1 CSARQPGLQNIQYF TGCAGTGCTAGACAACCTGGACTGCAAAACATTCAGTACTTC
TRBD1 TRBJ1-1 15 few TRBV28 CASTGQGEANTEAFF TGTGCCAGCACCGGACAGGGAGAAGCGAACACTGAAGCTTTCTTT
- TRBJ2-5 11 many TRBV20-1 CSASSGETQYF TGCAGTGCTAGTTCCGGGGAGACCCAGTACTTC
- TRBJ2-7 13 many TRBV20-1 CSAPGTYSYEQYF TGCAGTGCTCCCGGGACTTACTCCTACGAGCAGTACTTC